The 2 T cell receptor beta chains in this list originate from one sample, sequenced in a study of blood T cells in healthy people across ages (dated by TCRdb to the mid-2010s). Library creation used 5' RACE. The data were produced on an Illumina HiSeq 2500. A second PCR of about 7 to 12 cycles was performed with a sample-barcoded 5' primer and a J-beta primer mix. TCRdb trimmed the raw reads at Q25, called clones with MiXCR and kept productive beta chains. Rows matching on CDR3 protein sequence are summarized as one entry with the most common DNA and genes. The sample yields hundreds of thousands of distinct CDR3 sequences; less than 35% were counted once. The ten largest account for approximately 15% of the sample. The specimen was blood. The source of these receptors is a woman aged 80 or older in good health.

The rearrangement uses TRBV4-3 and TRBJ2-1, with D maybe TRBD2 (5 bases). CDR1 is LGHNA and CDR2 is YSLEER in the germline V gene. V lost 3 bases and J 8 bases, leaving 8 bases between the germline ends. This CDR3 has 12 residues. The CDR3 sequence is CASSQGVDEQFF. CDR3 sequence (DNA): TGCGCCAGCAGCCAGGGAGTCGATGAGCAGTTCTTC.

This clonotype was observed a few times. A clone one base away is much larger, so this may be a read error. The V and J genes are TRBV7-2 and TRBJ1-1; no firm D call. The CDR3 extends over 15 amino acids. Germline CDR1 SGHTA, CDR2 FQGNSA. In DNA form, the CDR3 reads TGTGCCAGCAGCCTTAATAAGGGTCTGAACACTGAAACTTTCTTT. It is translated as CASSLNKGLNTETFF.